The 14 T cell receptor beta chains below come from one sample, sequenced in a study of cytomegalovirus exposure and HLA in healthy donors. It was with 60 Vbeta and 13 Jbeta primers that the PCR ran. Assay: immunoSEQ multiplex PCR; the TCRdb copy retains only in-frame clones and omits some. The data hold about 150,000 clones, with roughly four fifths observed a single time. The sample was PBMCs. These receptors all come from a girl between 5 and 17 years old in good health and CMV-seropositive.

The table lists this clone with a count of one. The V call is TRBV10-2, the J call TRBJ1-1; possible D gene TRBD1, 6 bases. The CDR3 sequence is 15 residues long. The germline V gene has CDR1 WSHSY and CDR2 SAAADI. The V end lost 4 bases, the J end lost 0 bases, and 12 bases lay between the germline ends. The CDR3 loop reads CASSGRQVLNTEAFF. The CDR3 DNA is TGCGCCAGCAGTGGAAGACAGGTCCTGAACACTGAAGCTTTCTTT.

CDR3 region: CASSLEGGTGELFF. CDR3 in DNA: TGCGCCAGCAGCTTGGAAGGGGGCACCGGGGAGCTGTTTTTT. The chain couples TRBV5-1 to TRBJ2-2, with D possibly being TRBD1 (6 bases). Germline V CDR1 and CDR2: SGHRS, YFSETQ. Trimming shortened V by 0 bases and J by 4 bases, and 7 bases separated the two germline ends. The CDR3 runs to 14 residues.

In regard to this clone: The junction differs from germline at one of its ends, possibly a read error. This chain connects TRBV6-1 to TRBJ2-1; 9 bases are shared with TRBD1. Germline V gene lookup returns CDR1 MNHNS and CDR2 SASEGT. The CDR3 contains 14 residues. The CDR3 sequence: CASSSYRGLNGQFF. The CDR3 DNA follows: TGTGCCAGCAGTTCGTACAGGGGGCTCAATGGGCAGTTCTTC.

The chain uses TRBV5-8 and TRBJ2-1, with D possibly being TRBD2 (5 bases). This CDR3 has 15 residues. The germline V and J ends were trimmed by 0 bases and 6 bases, with 13 bases remaining between them. CDR1 and CDR2 from the germline V gene are SGHTS and YDEGEE. This chain's CDR3 is CASSLVGAKLNEQFF. The CDR3 DNA reads as TGTGCCAGCAGCTTGGTGGGAGCTAAACTCAATGAGCAGTTCTTC.

The J gene is TRBJ1-1, the V gene TRBV18, with D perhaps TRBD1 (5 bases). CDR1 and CDR2 from the germline V gene are KGHSH and LQKENI. V lost 3 bases and J lost 1, with 9 bases in between. CDR3 length equals 14 residues. CDR3 region: CASSPLGGNTEAFF. The CDR3 DNA reads TGTGCCAGCTCACCGTTGGGGGGGAACACTGAAGCTTTCTTT.

This chain links TRBV11-2 with TRBJ2-1; TRBD2 aligns across 11 bases. There are 16 residues in the CDR3. The germline gives CDR1 SGHAT, CDR2 FQNNGV. Trimming took 3 bases from V and 9 from J; bases not matched to a gene: 10. CDR3 nucleotide sequence: TGTGCCAGCAGCTTCGTTAGCGGGGGGGCAGAGGTTGAGCAGTTCTTC. This sequence encodes CASSFVSGGAEVEQFF.

The chain has TRBV6-1 and TRBJ1-1; 7 positions match TRBD1. Per the germline V gene, CDR1 is MNHNS and CDR2 is SASEGT. The CDR3 sequence is 15 residues long. V shed 0 bases and J 1 base; nucleotides not matched to a gene: 2. The CDR3 bases are TGTGCCAGCAGTGAAGCTACAGGGGAGAACACTGAAGCTTTCTTT. Translation: CASSEATGENTEAFF.

The V gene is TRBV7-3, the J gene TRBJ1-1, with D maybe TRBD1 (5 bases). Per the germline V gene, CDR1 is SGHTA and CDR2 is FQGTGA. The CDR3 is made up of 12 amino acids. V was trimmed by 5 bases and J by 10 bases, leaving 14 bases between them. The DNA of the CDR3 is TGTGCCAGCAGCCGAGGCGGGACCTCAGCTTTCTTT. Translating it yields CASSRGGTSAFF.

The chain couples TRBV7-3 to TRBJ2-3; D gene uncertain. The CDR3 has 13 amino acids. Germline CDR1 and CDR2: SGHTA and FQGTGA. The ends were cut back, 5 bases at V and 1 base at J, with 7 bases in the middle. In DNA form, the CDR3 reads TGTGCCAGCAGCCCATCCCGCACAGATACGCAGTATTTT. It yields the protein CASSPSRTDTQYF.

The chain recombines TRBV7-3 with TRBJ1-2, with 8 bases aligning to TRBD1. The length of the CDR3 is 13 residues. The germline CDR1 and CDR2 sequences are SGHTA and FQGTGA. J lost 8 bases, V lost 5 bases, and 7 bases had no gene match. The CDR3 DNA sequence: TGTGCCAGCAGCCCGACAGGGGTATGGGGCTACACCTTC. It translates to CASSPTGVWGYTF.

CDR3 region: CASSRSGSGTDTQYF. The CDR3 bases are TGTGCCAGCAGCCGATCAGGGAGCGGGACAGATACGCAGTATTTT. The J gene is TRBJ2-3, the V gene TRBV28, with D possibly being TRBD2 (6 bases). The CDR3 sequence is 15 residues long. Trimming removed 6 bases at V and 3 bases at J, with 16 bases between. Germline values: CDR1 MDHEN, CDR2 SYDVKM.

The J gene is TRBJ1-1, the V gene TRBV5-1, with D possibly being TRBD1 (6 bases). The length of the CDR3 is 14 residues. The V end was cut by 4 bases, the J end by 1 base, with 11 bases between. Per the germline V gene, CDR1 is SGHRS and CDR2 is YFSETQ. The CDR3 spells CASSATGSNTEAFF. The CDR3 DNA sequence: TGCGCCAGCAGCGCAACAGGGTCGAACACTGAAGCTTTCTTT.

The V gene is TRBV18, the J gene TRBJ2-2, with TRBD1 matching over 10 bases. Looked up from germline, CDR1 is KGHSH and CDR2 is LQKENI. CDR3 length: 16 residues. Trimming cost V 3 bases and J 6 bases; bases outside gene matches: 7. The CDR3 DNA reads TGTGCCAGCTCACCGGGGACAGGGGCCGCTTCCGGGGAGCTGTTTTTT. Its translation: CASSPGTGAASGELFF. The whole variable domain, filled in from reference TRBV18 and TRBJ2-2, reads NAGVMQNPRHLVRRRGQEARLRCSPMKGHSHVYWYRQLPEEGLKFMVYLQKENIIDESGMPKERFSAEFPKEGPSILRIQQVVRGDSAAYFCASSPGTGAASGELFFGEGSRLTVL.

The chain's CDR3 is CASRDDRVAEAFF. The CDR3 DNA reads as TGTGCCAGCAGAGATGACAGGGTTGCTGAAGCTTTCTTT. The chain uses TRBV2 and TRBJ1-1, with 7 bases fitting TRBD1. This CDR3 spans 13 amino acids. V lost 6 bases to trimming and J lost 6 bases; unmatched junction nucleotides: 7. From germline, CDR1 is SNHLY and CDR2 FYNNEI.